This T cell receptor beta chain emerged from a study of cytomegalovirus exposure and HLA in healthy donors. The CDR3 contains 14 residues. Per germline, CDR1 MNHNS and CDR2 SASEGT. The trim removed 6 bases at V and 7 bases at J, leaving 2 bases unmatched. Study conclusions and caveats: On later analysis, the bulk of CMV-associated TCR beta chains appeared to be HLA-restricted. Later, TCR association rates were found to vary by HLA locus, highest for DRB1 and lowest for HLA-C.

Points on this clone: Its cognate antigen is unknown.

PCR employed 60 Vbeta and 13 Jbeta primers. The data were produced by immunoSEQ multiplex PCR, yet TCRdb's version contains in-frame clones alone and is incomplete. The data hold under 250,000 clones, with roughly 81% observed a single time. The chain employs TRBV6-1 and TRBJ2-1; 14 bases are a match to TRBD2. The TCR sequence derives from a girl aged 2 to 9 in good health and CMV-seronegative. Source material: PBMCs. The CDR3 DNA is TGTGCCAGCAGGACTAGCGGGGGGGTTAATGAGCAGTTCTTC. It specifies CASRTSGGVNEQFF.